The text below deals with one T cell receptor beta chain. Its specificity is unknown. The source of the sample is a study of a mutant IDH1 vaccine in newly diagnosed glioma. TCRdb's table, derived via immunoSEQ multiplex PCR, lists solely in-frame clones and lacks some. This sample has about 45,000 clones, with roughly 92% found just once. Time point indicated: week 35, safety follow-up. Each vaccine dose was 300 ug of mutant IDH1 20-mer peptide, with topical imiquimod. V lost 4 bases and J lost 3, with 16 bases in between. The CDR3 length is 15 residues. CDR1 and CDR2 (germline): SGHNT, YYREEE (reference sequence).

The receptor comes from a man aged 45-65 years with glioma. This specimen consisted of PBMCs, obtained from a glioma patient whose treatment included an IDH1 peptide vaccine. V is TRBV5-4 and J is TRBJ1-1; D is ambiguous. CDR3 sequence reads: CASSPASSRDTEAFF. Written as DNA, the CDR3 is TGTGCCAGCAGCCCGGCTAGTAGTAGGGACACTGAAGCTTTCTTT.